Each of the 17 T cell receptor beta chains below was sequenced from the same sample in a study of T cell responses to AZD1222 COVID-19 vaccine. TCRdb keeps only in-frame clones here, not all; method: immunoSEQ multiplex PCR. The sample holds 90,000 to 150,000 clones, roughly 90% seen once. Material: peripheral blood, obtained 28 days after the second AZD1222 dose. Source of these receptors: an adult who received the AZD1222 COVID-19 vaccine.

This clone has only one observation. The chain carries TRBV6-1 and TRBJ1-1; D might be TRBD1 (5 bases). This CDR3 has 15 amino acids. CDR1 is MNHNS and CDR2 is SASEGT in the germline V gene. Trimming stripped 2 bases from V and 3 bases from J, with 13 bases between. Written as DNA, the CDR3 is TGTGCCAGCAGTGAATACTGGCGGGGGGACACTGAAGCTTTCTTT. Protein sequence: CASSEYWRGDTEAFF.

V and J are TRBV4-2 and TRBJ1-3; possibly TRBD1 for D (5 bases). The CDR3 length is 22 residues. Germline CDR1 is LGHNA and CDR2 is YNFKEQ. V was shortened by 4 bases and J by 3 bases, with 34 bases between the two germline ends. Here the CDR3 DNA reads TGTGCCAGCAGCCTCCTGACAGTCCCCGGTCGGTACAGTCCGAGTTTTGGAAACACCATATATTTT. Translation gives CASSLLTVPGRYSPSFGNTIYF.

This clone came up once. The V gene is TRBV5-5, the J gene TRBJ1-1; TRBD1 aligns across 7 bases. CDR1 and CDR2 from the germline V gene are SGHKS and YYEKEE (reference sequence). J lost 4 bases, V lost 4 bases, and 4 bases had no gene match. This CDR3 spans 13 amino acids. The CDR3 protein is CASSLRGVTEAFF. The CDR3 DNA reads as TGTGCCAGCAGCCTCAGGGGGGTCACTGAAGCTTTCTTT.

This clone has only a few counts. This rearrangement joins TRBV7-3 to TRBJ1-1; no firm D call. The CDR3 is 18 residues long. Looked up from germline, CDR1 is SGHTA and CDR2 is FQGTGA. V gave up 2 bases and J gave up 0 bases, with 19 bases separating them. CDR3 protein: CASSLGRMAGELNTEAFF. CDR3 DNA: TGTGCCAGCAGCTTAGGTCGTATGGCGGGCGAACTGAACACTGAAGCTTTCTTT.

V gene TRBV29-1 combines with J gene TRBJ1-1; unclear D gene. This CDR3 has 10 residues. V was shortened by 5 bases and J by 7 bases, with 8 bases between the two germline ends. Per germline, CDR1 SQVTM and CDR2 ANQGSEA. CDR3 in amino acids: CSVIDLEAFF. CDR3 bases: TGCAGCGTTATCGACCTTGAAGCTTTCTTT. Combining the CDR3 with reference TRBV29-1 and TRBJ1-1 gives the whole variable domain SAVISQKPSRDICQRGTSLTIQCQVDSQVTMMFWYRQQPGQSLTLIATANQGSEATYESGFVIDKFPISRPNLTFSTLTVSNMSPEDSSIYLCSVIDLEAFFGQGTRLTVV.

CDR3 sequence (DNA): TGTGCCAGCACCCCCCCTGGTAGCAGGTCCTACAATGAGCAGTTCTTC. It codes for CASTPPGSRSYNEQFF. The chain is built from TRBV7-2 and TRBJ2-1; D gene ambiguous. Trimming removed 7 bases at V and 1 base at J, with 17 bases between. CDR1 and CDR2 (germline): SGHTA, FQGNSA. The CDR3 covers 16 residues. Full variable domain (rest looked up from reference TRBV7-2 and TRBJ2-1): GAGVSQSPSNKVTEKGKDVELRCDPISGHTALYWYRQSLGQGLEFLIYFQGNSAPDKSGLPSDRFSAERTGGSVSTLTIQRTQQEDSAVYLCASTPPGSRSYNEQFFGPGTRLTVL.

CDR3 residues: CASSIPPAQPQHF. The CDR3 nucleotides are TGTGCCAGTAGTATTCCCCCGGCTCAGCCCCAGCATTTT. The chain couples TRBV19 to TRBJ1-5; D is unresolved. V gave up 3 bases and J gave up 6 bases, with 9 bases separating them. The CDR3 loop spans 13 amino acids. The germline gives CDR1 LNHDA, CDR2 SQIVND (reference sequence).

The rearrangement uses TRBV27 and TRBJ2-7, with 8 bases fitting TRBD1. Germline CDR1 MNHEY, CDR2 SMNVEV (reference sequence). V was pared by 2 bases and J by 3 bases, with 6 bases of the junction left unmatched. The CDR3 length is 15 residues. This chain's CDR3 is CASSLPRQGIYEQYF. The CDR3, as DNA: TGTGCCAGCAGTTTACCCCGACAGGGGATCTACGAGCAGTACTTC.

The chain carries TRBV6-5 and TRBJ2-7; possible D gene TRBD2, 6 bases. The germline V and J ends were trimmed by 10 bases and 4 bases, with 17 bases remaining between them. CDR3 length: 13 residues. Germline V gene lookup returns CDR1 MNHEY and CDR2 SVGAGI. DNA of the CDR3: TGTGCCACCCGTGCGCGGGGCGGATACGAGCAGTACTTC. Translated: CATRARGGYEQYF.

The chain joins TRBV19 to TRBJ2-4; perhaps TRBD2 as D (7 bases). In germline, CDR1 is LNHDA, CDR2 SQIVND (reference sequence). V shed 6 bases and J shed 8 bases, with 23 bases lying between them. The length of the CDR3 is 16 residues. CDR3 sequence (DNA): TGTGCCAGTAGCCGGATGACAGGACTAGGTTTTGACATTCAGTACTTC. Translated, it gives CASSRMTGLGFDIQYF.

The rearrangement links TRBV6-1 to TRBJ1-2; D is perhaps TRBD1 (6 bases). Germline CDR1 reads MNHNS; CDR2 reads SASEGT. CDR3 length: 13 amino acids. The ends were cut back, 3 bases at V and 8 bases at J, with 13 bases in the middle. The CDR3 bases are TGTGCCAGCAGTGAGCCGGGGAGGGGGGGCTACACCTTC. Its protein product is CASSEPGRGGYTF.

CDR3 sequence reads: CASTQRLPGQGNSPLHF. The CDR3 DNA sequence: TGTGCCAGCACGCAAAGATTACCGGGACAGGGCAATTCACCCCTCCACTTT. The chain carries TRBV2 and TRBJ1-6, with 9 bases matching TRBD1. V trimming: 7 bases; J trimming: 7 bases; junction bases outside the gene matches: 14. The CDR3 contains 17 residues. Germline CDR1 reads SNHLY; CDR2 reads FYNNEI.

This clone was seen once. This CDR3 reads CASSYLSGKVARGTEAFF. The CDR3 DNA sequence: TGTGCCAGCAGTTACCTATCGGGGAAGGTGGCGAGGGGCACTGAAGCTTTCTTT. The gene calls are TRBV6-2 or TRBV6-3 and TRBJ1-1, with a weak D call TRBD1 (5 bases). This CDR3 is built from 18 residues. The V end lost 2 bases, the J end lost 4 bases, and 23 bases lay between the germline ends. The germline CDR1 and CDR2 sequences are MNHEY and SVGEGT.

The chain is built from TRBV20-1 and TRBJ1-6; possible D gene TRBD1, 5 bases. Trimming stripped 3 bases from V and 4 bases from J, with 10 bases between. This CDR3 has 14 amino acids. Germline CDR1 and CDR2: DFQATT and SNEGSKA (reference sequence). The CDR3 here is CSASLEGYNSPLHF. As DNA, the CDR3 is TGCAGTGCTAGTCTTGAGGGGTATAATTCACCCCTCCACTTT.

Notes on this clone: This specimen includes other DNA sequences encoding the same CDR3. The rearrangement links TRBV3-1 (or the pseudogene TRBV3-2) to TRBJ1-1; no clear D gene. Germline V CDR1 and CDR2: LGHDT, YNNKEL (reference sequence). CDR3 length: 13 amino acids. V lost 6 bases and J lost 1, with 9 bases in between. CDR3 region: CASSLRGNTEAFF. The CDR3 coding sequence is TGTGCCAGCAGTCTCCGGGGGAACACTGAAGCTTTCTTT.

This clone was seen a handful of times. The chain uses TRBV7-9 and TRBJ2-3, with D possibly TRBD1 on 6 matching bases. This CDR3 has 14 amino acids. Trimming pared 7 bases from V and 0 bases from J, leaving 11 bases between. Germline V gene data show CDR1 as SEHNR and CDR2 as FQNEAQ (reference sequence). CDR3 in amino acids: CASTLGGSTDTQYF. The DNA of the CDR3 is TGTGCCAGCACCCTAGGGGGTAGCACAGATACGCAGTATTTT.

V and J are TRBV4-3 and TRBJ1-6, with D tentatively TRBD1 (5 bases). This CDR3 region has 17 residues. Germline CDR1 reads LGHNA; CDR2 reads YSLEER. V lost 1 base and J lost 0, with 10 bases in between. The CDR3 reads CASSQAQVRSYNSPLHF. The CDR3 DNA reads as TGCGCCAGCAGCCAAGCACAGGTCCGCTCCTATAATTCACCCCTCCACTTT.